The 8 T cell receptor beta chains below come from one sample, sequenced in a study of a mutant IDH1 vaccine in newly diagnosed glioma. Sample time point: week 47, end of study. Each dose of the vaccine consisted of 300 ug of mutant IDH1 20-mer peptide, with topical imiquimod. Profiling relied on immunoSEQ multiplex PCR, and the TCRdb table lists in-frame clones only, not all of them. The table lists about 52,000 clones, 60% to 85% of them singletons, with about 4.9% in the top ten. No antigen has been identified for these receptors. The sequencing here drew on PBMCs, taken from a glioma patient whose treatment included an IDH1 peptide vaccine. Source of these receptors: a woman aged 40-49 years with glioma. Some clones in this sample may be carry-over from other donors' samples.

The V call is TRBV13, the J call TRBJ1-2; D ambiguous. The germline CDR1 and CDR2 sequences are PRHDT and FYEKMQ (reference sequence). Trimming removed 1 base at V and 6 bases at J, with 12 bases between. The CDR3 is 14 residues long. CDR3 coding DNA: TGTGCCAGCAGCTTAGTTCCCCGATGGGATGGCTACACCTTC. Translating it yields CASSLVPRWDGYTF.

This CDR3 reads CASSSTGGGSGELFF. The CDR3 coding sequence is TGTGCCAGCAGCTCAACAGGGGGCGGATCCGGGGAGCTGTTTTTT. This chain links TRBV6-5 with TRBJ2-2; 9 nucleotides match TRBD1. Trimming took 6 bases from V and 6 from J; bases not matched to a gene: 8. Germline CDR1 and CDR2: MNHEY and SVGAGI. This CDR3 comprises 15 residues.

The chain uses TRBV5-5 and TRBJ2-7; no clear D gene. CDR1 is SGHKS and CDR2 is YYEKEE in the germline V gene (reference sequence). This CDR3 region has 15 residues. V gave up 0 bases and J gave up 2 bases, with 12 bases separating them. The CDR3 bases are TGTGCCAGCAGCTTGGTTTCGACTCCCACCTACGAGCAGTACTTC. Amino acid sequence: CASSLVSTPTYEQYF.

This clone was seen a single time. The rearrangement uses TRBV5-1 and TRBJ2-7, with no clear D. V gave up 0 bases and J gave up 2 bases, with 9 bases separating them. The CDR3 totals 14 residues. CDR1 SGHRS and CDR2 YFSETQ come from the germline V gene. The CDR3 DNA reads TGCGCCAGCAGCTTGGACCAAGGGACCTACGAGCAGTACTTC. Residues: CASSLDQGTYEQYF.

This chain joins TRBV30 and TRBJ1-4, with 8 bases fitting TRBD1. Looked up from germline, CDR1 is GTSNPN and CDR2 is SVGIG (reference sequence). With V trimmed by 5 bases and J by 2 bases, 7 bases remained unmatched. This CDR3 region has 15 residues. The chain's CDR3 is CAWGSGGITNEKLFF. The CDR3 bases are TGTGCCTGGGGCTCAGGGGGCATCACTAATGAAAAACTGTTTTTT.

The chain recombines TRBV7-9 with TRBJ2-7, with D unresolved. The length of the CDR3 is 13 residues. Trimming pared 6 bases from V and 1 base from J, leaving 10 bases between. Germline CDR1 SEHNR, CDR2 FQNEAQ (reference sequence). DNA for the CDR3: TGTGCCAGCAGTCCAGGAATTTCCTACGAGCAGTACTTC. Protein sequence: CASSPGISYEQYF.

The chain combines TRBV4-2 with TRBJ2-2, with 8 bases matching TRBD2. Germline V gene sequence: CDR1 LGHNA, CDR2 YNFKEQ. The V and J ends lost 2 bases and 8 bases, in that order; junction bases with no gene match: 13. This CDR3 contains 17 residues. The CDR3: CASSQSPASGGRGELFF. The CDR3 coding sequence is TGTGCCAGCAGCCAATCACCCGCCAGCGGGGGAAGAGGGGAGCTGTTTTTT.

This sequence joins TRBV4-2 and TRBJ2-2, with unresolved D. This CDR3 has 15 residues. Trimming took off 0 bases at V and 0 bases at J, with 5 bases between the two ends. Germline V gives CDR1 LGHNA, CDR2 YNFKEQ. The CDR3 bases are TGTGCCAGCAGCCAAGACCGGCCGAACACCGGGGAGCTGTTTTTT. It yields the protein CASSQDRPNTGELFF.